A selection of T cell receptor beta chains follows, all from one sample in a study of tumor-infiltrating lymphocytes in primary liver carcinoma. One entry per CDR3 protein, called by TCRdb with MiXCR from the multiplex PCR reads. The table lists 310,000 or so distinct CDR3 sequences, 50% to 60% of them singletons, with about a sixth in the top ten. The sequencing input was peripheral blood. The receptors shown here come from a woman in her twenties or thirties with primary liver carcinoma and hepatitis B virus infection. Both conserved end residues are part of each CDR3. D genes are given only for firm matches. Not every row has a clone size; where given, it reads once, few, many or a size class.

clone size: -
J gene: TRBJ2-2
D gene: TRBD2
V gene: TRBV11-3
CDR3 protein: CASSFPSGGPGIGELFF
CDR3 DNA: TGTGCCAGCAGCTTTCCATCGGGAGGGCCGGGCATCGGGGAGCTGTTTTTT

clone size: -
J gene: TRBJ2-3
D gene: -
V gene: TRBV5-4
CDR3 protein: CASSLGLAGTDTKYF
CDR3 DNA: TGTGCCAGCAGCTTGGGTCTAGCAGGCACAGATACGAAGTATTTT

clone size: -
J gene: TRBJ2-1
D gene: -
V gene: TRBV4-3
CDR3 protein: CASSQDFADGSYNEQFF
CDR3 DNA: TGCGCCAGCAGCCAAGATTTTGCGGACGGCTCCTACAATGAGCAGTTCTTC

clone size: -
J gene: TRBJ1-4
D gene: -
V gene: TRBV12-3/TRBV12-4
CDR3 protein: CASSLVAGPTDEKLFF
CDR3 DNA: TGTGCCAGCAGTTTAGTCGCAGGGCCAACTGATGAAAAACTGTTTTTT

clone size: -
J gene: TRBJ2-1
D gene: TRBD1
V gene: TRBV7-9
CDR3 protein: CASSPGTGSSYNEQFF
CDR3 DNA: TGTGCCAGCAGCCCGGGGACAGGCAGCTCCTACAATGAGCAGTTCTTC

clone size: few
J gene: TRBJ2-3
D gene: TRBD2
V gene: TRBV24-1
CDR3 protein: CATSEAGNTDTQYF
CDR3 DNA: TGTGCCACCAGTGAAGCGGGGAACACAGATACGCAGTATTTT

clone size: few
J gene: TRBJ2-1
D gene: -
V gene: TRBV7-8
CDR3 protein: CASSPNFGGAVPQFF
CDR3 DNA: TGTGCCAGCAGCCCCAACTTTGGGGGGGCCGTCCCACAGTTCTTC

clone size: -
J gene: TRBJ2-3
D gene: TRBD2
V gene: TRBV5-6
CDR3 protein: CASSPPGGGTDTQYF
CDR3 DNA: TGTGCCAGCAGCCCCCCGGGGGGGGGCACAGATACGCAGTATTTT

clone size: few
J gene: TRBJ2-3
D gene: -
V gene: TRBV6-5
CDR3 protein: CVSSSLGGTTDTQYF
CDR3 DNA: TGTGTCAGCAGTTCCCTTGGGGGTACCACAGATACGCAGTATTTT

clone size: -
J gene: TRBJ1-4
D gene: TRBD1
V gene: TRBV6-6
CDR3 protein: CASSSGTGGALLYEKLFF
CDR3 DNA: TGTGCCAGCAGTTCGGGGACAGGGGGCGCCTTGTTATACGAAAAACTGTTTTTT

clone size: many
J gene: TRBJ2-5
D gene: TRBD2
V gene: TRBV11-3
CDR3 protein: CASSLGQASGDQETQYF
CDR3 DNA: TGTGCCAGCAGCTTAGGACAAGCTAGCGGGGATCAAGAGACCCAGTACTTC

clone size: once
J gene: TRBJ2-3
D gene: TRBD2
V gene: TRBV4-1
CDR3 protein: CASSHVAGSSDTQYF
CDR3 DNA: TGCGCCAGCAGCCACGTAGCGGGAAGCTCGGATACGCAGTATTTT

clone size: many
J gene: TRBJ2-3
D gene: TRBD1
V gene: TRBV6-6
CDR3 protein: CASSRTGGADTQYF
CDR3 DNA: TGTGCCAGCAGTCGTACAGGGGGCGCAGATACGCAGTATTTT

clone size: -
J gene: TRBJ1-5
D gene: -
V gene: TRBV28
CDR3 protein: CASSLLVGSGNQPQHF
CDR3 DNA: TGTGCCAGCAGTTTATTGGTGGGGTCCGGCAATCAGCCCCAGCATTTT

clone size: -
J gene: TRBJ2-2
D gene: TRBD2
V gene: TRBV5-6
CDR3 protein: CASSLASGSTWAGELFF
CDR3 DNA: TGTGCCAGCAGCTTGGCTAGCGGGAGTACGTGGGCCGGGGAGCTGTTTTTT

clone size: -
J gene: TRBJ2-5
D gene: -
V gene: TRBV6-5
CDR3 protein: CASYCPEAQETQYF
CDR3 DNA: TGTGCCAGTTACTGTCCAGAGGCCCAAGAGACCCAGTACTTC

clone size: many
J gene: TRBJ2-4
D gene: TRBD2
V gene: TRBV4-2
CDR3 protein: CASSQDRGVANIQYF
CDR3 DNA: TGTGCCAGCAGCCAAGATCGGGGGGTAGCAAACATTCAGTACTTC

clone size: -
J gene: TRBJ1-5
D gene: -
V gene: TRBV2
CDR3 protein: CASGNQPQHF
CDR3 DNA: TGTGCCAGCGGTAATCAGCCCCAGCATTTT

clone size: few
J gene: TRBJ2-5
D gene: TRBD2
V gene: TRBV5-5
CDR3 protein: CASSGSGMKQETQYF
CDR3 DNA: TGTGCCAGCAGCGGGAGCGGGATGAAGCAAGAGACCCAGTACTTC

clone size: -
J gene: TRBJ2-5
D gene: -
V gene: TRBV4-3
CDR3 protein: CASSPLREGTQYF
CDR3 DNA: TGCGCCAGCAGCCCATTAAGAGAGGGGACCCAGTACTTC

clone size: -
J gene: TRBJ2-2
D gene: -
V gene: TRBV6-2/TRBV6-3
CDR3 protein: CASSYPPQGFAISTGEVFF
CDR3 DNA: TGTGCCAGCAGTTATCCACCCCAGGGATTCGCCATAAGCACCGGGGAGGTGTTTTTT

clone size: -
J gene: TRBJ2-3
D gene: TRBD1
V gene: TRBV11-2
CDR3 protein: CANGLSGTDMQYF
CDR3 DNA: TGTGCCAACGGACTTTCCGGGACAGATATGCAGTATTTT